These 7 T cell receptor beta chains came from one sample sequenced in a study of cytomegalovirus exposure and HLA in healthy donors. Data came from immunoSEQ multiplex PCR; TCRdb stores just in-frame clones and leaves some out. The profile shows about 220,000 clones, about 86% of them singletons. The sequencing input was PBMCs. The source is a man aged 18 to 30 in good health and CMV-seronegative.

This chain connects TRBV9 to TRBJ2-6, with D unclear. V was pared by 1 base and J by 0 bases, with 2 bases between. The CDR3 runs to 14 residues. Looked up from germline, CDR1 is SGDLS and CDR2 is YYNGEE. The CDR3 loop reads CASSVYSGANVLTF. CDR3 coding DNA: TGTGCCAGCAGCGTATACTCTGGGGCCAACGTCCTGACTTTC.

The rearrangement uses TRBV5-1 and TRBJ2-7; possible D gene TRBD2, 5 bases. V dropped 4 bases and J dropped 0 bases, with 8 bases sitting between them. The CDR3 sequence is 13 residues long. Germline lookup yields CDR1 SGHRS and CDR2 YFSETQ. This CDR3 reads CASSPDFSYEQYF. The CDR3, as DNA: TGCGCCAGCAGCCCGGACTTCTCCTACGAGCAGTACTTC.

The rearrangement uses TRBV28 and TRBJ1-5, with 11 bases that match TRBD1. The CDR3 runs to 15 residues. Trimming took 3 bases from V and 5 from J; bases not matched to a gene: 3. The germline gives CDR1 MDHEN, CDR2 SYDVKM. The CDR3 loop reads CASSFSGQGDQPQHF. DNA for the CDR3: TGTGCCAGCAGTTTTTCGGGACAGGGGGATCAGCCCCAGCATTTT.

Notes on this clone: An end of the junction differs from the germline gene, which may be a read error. This CDR3 reads CASSEGLSNTGELFF. The CDR3 DNA is TGTGCCAGCAGCGAAGGACTGTCGAACACCGGGGAGCTGTTTTTT. The chain joins TRBV6-1 to TRBJ2-2; D may be TRBD2 (5 bases). Germline V gene sequence: CDR1 MNHNS, CDR2 SASEGT. The CDR3 consists of 15 residues.

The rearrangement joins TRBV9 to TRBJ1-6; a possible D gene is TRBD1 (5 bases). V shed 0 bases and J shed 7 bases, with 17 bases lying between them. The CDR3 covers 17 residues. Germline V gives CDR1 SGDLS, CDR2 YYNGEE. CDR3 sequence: CASSVGGGAFYNSPLHF. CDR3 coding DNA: TGTGCCAGCAGCGTAGGGGGGGGAGCCTTTTACAATTCACCCCTCCACTTT.

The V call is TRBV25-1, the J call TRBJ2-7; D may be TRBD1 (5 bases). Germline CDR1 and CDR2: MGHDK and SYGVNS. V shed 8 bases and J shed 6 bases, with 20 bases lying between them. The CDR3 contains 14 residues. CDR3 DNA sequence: TGTGCCAGCGATCCTTCAGGGTCTTTCAGCGAGCAGTACTTC. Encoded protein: CASDPSGSFSEQYF.

CDR3 in amino acids: CASRGYRGPNEKLFF. As DNA, the CDR3 is TGTGCCAGCAGAGGCTACAGGGGTCCGAATGAAAAACTGTTTTTT. The genes are TRBV27 and TRBJ1-4; 7 bases agree with TRBD1. V lost 6 bases and J lost 5; bases outside the gene matches: 9. The CDR3 is 15 amino acids. Germline assignment: CDR1 MNHEY and CDR2 SMNVEV (reference sequence).